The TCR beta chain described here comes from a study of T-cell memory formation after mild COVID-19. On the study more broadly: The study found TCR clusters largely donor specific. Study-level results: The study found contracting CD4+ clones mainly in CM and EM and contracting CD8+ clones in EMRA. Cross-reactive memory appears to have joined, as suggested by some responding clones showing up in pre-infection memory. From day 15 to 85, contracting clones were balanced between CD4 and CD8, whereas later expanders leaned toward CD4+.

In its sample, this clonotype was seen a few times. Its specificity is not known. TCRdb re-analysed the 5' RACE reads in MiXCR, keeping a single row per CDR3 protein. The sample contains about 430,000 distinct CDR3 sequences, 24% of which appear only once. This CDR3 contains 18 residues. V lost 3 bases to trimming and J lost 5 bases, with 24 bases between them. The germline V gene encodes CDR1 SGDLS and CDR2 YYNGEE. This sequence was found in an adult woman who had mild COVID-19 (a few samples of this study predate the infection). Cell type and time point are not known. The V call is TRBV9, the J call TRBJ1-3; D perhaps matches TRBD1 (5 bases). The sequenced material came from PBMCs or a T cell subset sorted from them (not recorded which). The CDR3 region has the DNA TGTGCCAGCAGCGAGGGGACCCTGGCGCAATTCGGGAGAAACACCATATATTTT. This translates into CASSEGTLAQFGRNTIYF.